Below, 3 T cell receptor beta chains from the same sample are listed, as sequenced in a study of T-cell reconstitution after alpha-beta-depleted transplantation in children. The TCRbeta library incorporated unique molecular identifiers. One entry per CDR3 protein, called by TCRdb with MiXCR from the PCR reads. Seen here are roughly 220,000 distinct CDR3 sequences, 7.5% to 10% observed once, and the top ten hold 5% to 5.5%. The input for sequencing was PBMCs from the stem cell graft donor, taken from the stem cell graft. Every receptor here comes from a human donor who donated a stem cell graft to a child with SCID.

This rearrangement joins TRBV12-3 or TRBV12-4 to TRBJ2-3; no reliable D call. This CDR3 has 16 residues. Trimming shortened V by 7 bases and J by 0 bases, and 17 bases separated the two germline ends. For the CDR3, the DNA is TGTGCCAGCACCATATGGGCGGCACCTAGCACAGATACGCAGTATTTT. This gives the protein CASTIWAAPSTDTQYF.

The chain carries TRBV12-3 or TRBV12-4 and TRBJ2-3; 9 bases line up with TRBD2. The CDR3 has 19 residues. The ends lost 10 bases at V and 0 bases at J; junction bases unmatched: 20. The CDR3 is CAICYSIAGAYASTDTQYF. In nucleotides, the CDR3 is TGTGCCATCTGTTACTCCATAGCGGGGGCCTACGCTAGCACAGATACGCAGTATTTT.

This clonotype was picked up many times. V is TRBV28 and J is TRBJ2-2, with D perhaps TRBD1 (5 bases). The CDR3 sequence is 15 residues long. Trimming cost V 3 bases and J 4 bases, with 12 bases left between them. In germline, CDR1 is MDHEN, CDR2 SYDVKM. CDR3 residues: CASSFQGPGTGELFF. CDR3 nucleotides: TGTGCCAGCAGTTTCCAGGGCCCTGGCACCGGGGAGCTGTTTTTT.